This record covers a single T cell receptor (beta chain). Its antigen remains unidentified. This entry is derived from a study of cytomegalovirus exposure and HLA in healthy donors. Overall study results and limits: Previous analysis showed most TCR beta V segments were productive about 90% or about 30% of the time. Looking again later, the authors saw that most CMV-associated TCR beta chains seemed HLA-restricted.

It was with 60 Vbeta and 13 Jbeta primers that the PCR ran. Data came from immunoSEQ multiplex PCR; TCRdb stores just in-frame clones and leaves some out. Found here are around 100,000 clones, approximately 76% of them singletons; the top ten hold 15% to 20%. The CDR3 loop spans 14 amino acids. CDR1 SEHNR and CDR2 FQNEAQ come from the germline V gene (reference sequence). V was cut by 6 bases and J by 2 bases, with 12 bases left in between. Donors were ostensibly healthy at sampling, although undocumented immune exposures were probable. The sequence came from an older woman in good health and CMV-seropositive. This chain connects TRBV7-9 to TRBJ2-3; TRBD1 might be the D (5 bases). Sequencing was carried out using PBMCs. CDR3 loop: CASSHPGFTDTQYF. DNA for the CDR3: TGTGCCAGCAGTCACCCAGGGTTCACAGATACGCAGTATTTT.